The clone carrying this T cell receptor (beta chain) was detected only a few times. Its antigen is undetermined. This entry is derived from a study of vaccination and CD4 T cells after COVID-19. Overall study context: According to the study, participants were given two doses of BNT162b2 or mRNA-1273 vaccine. Diagnosis preceded the drawing of post-COVID samples by a median around 95 days (range 35 to 161).

The CDR3 spans 13 residues. Between the trimmed V and J ends, which lost 4 bases and 1 base, there was a span of 7 bases. Germline V gene sequence: CDR1 MNHEY, CDR2 SVGAGI. Sample treatment: approximately 10-day PBMC culture with coronavirus spike peptide pools or control peptides (ViraFEST assay). Using peptide pools, antigen-specific T cells were expanded in ViraFEST before TCRs were sequenced. Scientists separated out CD4+ T cells through negative selection following 10 days in culture. Sequenced with the Oncomine TCR Beta short-read assay was DNA taken from cultured CD4+ T cells. MiXCR, run by TCRdb on the PCR reads, gives a single entry per CDR3 protein. The sample holds roughly 18,000 distinct CDR3 sequences, roughly 51% seen once.

This TCR derives from a human donor who had recovered from COVID-19. Sequences were obtained from CD4+ T cells from blood, cultured in vitro. The V call is TRBV6-5, the J call TRBJ1-2; no reliable D call. This CDR3 reads CASSSESNYGYTF. In DNA, the CDR3 is TGTGCCAGCAGTTCCGAGAGTAACTATGGCTACACCTTC.